The T cell receptor beta chain under discussion was sequenced for a study of regulatory T cells in long-lasting Graves disease. This CDR3 has 15 amino acids. V gave up 3 bases and J gave up 2 bases; unmatched junction bases: 3. Many counts were recorded for this clonotype. Documented time point: newly diagnosed GD, antithyroid drugs for less than 3 months. The TCR library used RNA extracted from PBMCs. In building TCR beta libraries, iRepertoire HTBI primers were used together with Arm-PCR of CDR3 regions. TCRdb reprocessed the multiplex PCR reads with MiXCR, giving one entry per CDR3 protein. The data contain some 560,000 distinct CDR3 sequences, 15% to 20% of them singletons. The sample was also reused in another study, on T cells in Graves' hyperthyroidism and ophthalmopathy.

This chain uses TRBV12-3 or TRBV12-4 with TRBJ2-1; 8 bases are shared with TRBD2. Sequences were derived from peripheral blood mononuclear cells (PBMCs), sampled at new diagnosis, from a patient treated with antithyroid drugs. This clonotype was sampled from a woman aged 40-60 years with Graves disease. This CDR3 reads CASSFGGGTYNEQFF. DNA for the CDR3: TGTGCCAGCAGTTTTGGCGGGGGGACCTACAATGAGCAGTTCTTC.